This passage covers 10 T cell receptor beta chains from one sample sequenced in a study of T cell responses to AZD1222 COVID-19 vaccine. Profiling relied on immunoSEQ multiplex PCR, and the TCRdb table lists in-frame clones only, not all of them. This sample has more than 95,000 clones, with around 83% found just once. This material consisted of peripheral blood, taken 28 days after the second AZD1222 dose. The receptors stem from an adult who received the AZD1222 COVID-19 vaccine.

The chain carries TRBV7-9 and TRBJ1-5; 9 nucleotides agree with TRBD1. The V gene end was trimmed by 5 bases and the J gene end by 1 base; junction bases not matched to a gene: 9. CDR3 length: 17 amino acids. CDR1 is SEHNR, CDR2 FQNEAQ, per germline (reference sequence). The CDR3 region is CASSESQQGASNQPQHF. The CDR3 DNA is TGTGCCAGCAGCGAGAGCCAACAGGGGGCAAGCAATCAGCCCCAGCATTTT. The full variable domain, its missing parts supplied by reference TRBV7-9 and TRBJ1-5, is DTGVSQNPRHKITKRGQNVTFRCDPISEHNRLYWYRQTLGQGPEFLTYFQNEAQLEKSRLLSDRFSAERPKGSFSTLEIQRTEQGDSAMYLCASSESQQGASNQPQHFGDGTRLSIL.

V gene TRBV28 combines with J gene TRBJ2-3, with a weak D call TRBD2 (6 bases). The germline V and J ends were trimmed by 5 bases and 0 bases, with 15 bases remaining between them. Germline assignment: CDR1 MDHEN and CDR2 SYDVKM. The CDR3 is 16 residues long. In DNA, the CDR3 is TGTGCCAGCAGTACCGGGGGTATACATAGCACAGATACGCAGTATTTT. It is translated as CASSTGGIHSTDTQYF.

V is TRBV15 and J is TRBJ1-5; D ambiguous. Germline lookup yields CDR1 LNHNV and CDR2 YYDKDF (reference sequence). The CDR3 is 12 amino acids. The germline V and J ends were trimmed by 0 bases and 6 bases, with 3 bases remaining between them. The DNA for the CDR3 is TGTGCCACCAGCAGAGATAGTCAGCCCCAGCATTTT. Translation: CATSRDSQPQHF.

This chain connects TRBV11-2 to TRBJ2-2, with D perhaps TRBD1 (6 bases). Germline V lookup: CDR1 SGHAT, CDR2 FQNNGV. The CDR3 totals 15 residues. Trimming left V 2 bases short and J 6 bases short, with 13 bases between. The CDR3 DNA is TGTGCCAGCAGCTTACTACAGGGACCCCCCGGGGAGCTGTTTTTT. This gives the protein CASSLLQGPPGELFF.

This sequence joins TRBV11-2 and TRBJ1-1; D is ambiguous. Germline V gives CDR1 SGHAT, CDR2 FQNNGV. V was pared by 1 base and J by 4 bases, with 7 bases between. CDR3 length: 13 residues. The CDR3 coding sequence is TGTGCCAGCAGCTTAGGCGGGATCACTGAAGCTTTCTTT. The encoded protein is CASSLGGITEAFF.

This clone turned up a few times. In DNA, the CDR3 is TGTGCCAGCAGCATCTCGAGGGATACGCAGTATTTT. Protein product: CASSISRDTQYF. The chain recombines TRBV11-3 with TRBJ2-3; D is uncertain. The V gene lost 5 bases and the J gene lost 6 bases, with 9 bases spanning the gap. The CDR3 consists of 12 residues. Germline V gene sequence: CDR1 SGHNT, CDR2 YENEEA.

CDR3 region: CASHTGAVPGETQYF. The CDR3 nucleotides read TGTGCCAGCCACACGGGAGCGGTGCCAGGGGAGACCCAGTACTTC. This chain joins TRBV19 and TRBJ2-5; D may be TRBD2 (6 bases). Germline CDR1 is LNHDA and CDR2 is SQIVND (reference sequence). V was shortened by 9 bases and J by 5 bases, with 22 bases between the two germline ends. CDR3 length: 15 residues.

The rearrangement links TRBV28 to TRBJ1-2; 11 nucleotides match TRBD1. Germline-derived CDR1 and CDR2 are MDHEN and SYDVKM. V lost 7 bases to trimming and J lost 9 bases; unmatched junction nucleotides: 16. The length of the CDR3 is 16 residues. For the CDR3, the DNA is TGTGCCAGCATCCTCTCCTCCGGGACAGGGGGGAAGAGCTACACCTTC. As protein: CASILSSGTGGKSYTF.

V is TRBV27 and J is TRBJ2-7; 7 bases are a match to TRBD2. This CDR3 has 15 residues. With V trimmed by 7 bases and J by 3 bases, 12 bases remained unmatched. Germline lookup yields CDR1 MNHEY and CDR2 SMNVEV (reference sequence). CDR3 protein: CASTQRAGGGYEQYF. In DNA, the CDR3 is TGTGCCAGCACCCAACGAGCTGGCGGGGGCTACGAGCAGTACTTC.

This chain connects TRBV2 to TRBJ2-7; D perhaps matches TRBD1 (5 bases). The V and J ends lost 0 bases and 5 bases respectively, with 11 bases between them. CDR1 SNHLY and CDR2 FYNNEI come from the germline V gene. CDR3 size: 14 residues. CDR3 bases: TGTGCCAGCAGTGAAGCGGAAGGGGTTCACGAGCAGTACTTC. Protein sequence: CASSEAEGVHEQYF.